Listed below are T cell receptor beta chains from one sample, sequenced in a study of blood T cell repertoires in COVID-19. This table comes from immunoSEQ multiplex PCR, and its TCRdb copy is limited to in-frame clones, with some not included. The data show tens of thousands of clones, with roughly four fifths seen just once and 4.5% held by the top ten. The sequencing input was peripheral blood. The receptors were sampled from a woman aged 60 to 75 with acute or convalescent COVID-19. Both conserved end residues are part of each CDR3. A D gene is named only where the DNA matches it firmly. Clone size, where shown, is once, few, many, or a class for clones that have expanded.

j_gene	len	v_gene	abundance	d_gene	CDR3nt	CDR3aa
TRBJ1-2	13	TRBV18	.	.	TGTGCCAGCTCACCGGGGCAGAACTATGGCTACACCTTC	CASSPGQNYGYTF
TRBJ2-1	12	TRBV6-2/TRBV6-3	.	.	TGTGCCAGCAGTTATAGGGCGGGGGAGCAGTTCTTC	CASSYRAGEQFF
TRBJ2-6	16	TRBV4-1	.	TRBD1	TGCGCCAGCAGCCAGGGACAGGGGGCTGGGGCCAACGTCCTGACTTTC	CASSQGQGAGANVLTF
TRBJ2-5	15	TRBV3-1/TRBV3-2	many	TRBD2	TGTGCCAGCATCCTCCTTAGCGGGGGACAAGAGACCCAGTACTTC	CASILLSGGQETQYF
TRBJ2-1	16	TRBV15	.	TRBD1	TGTGCCACCAGCAGGGAGGACAGGGGACCATACAATGAGCAGTTCTTC	CATSREDRGPYNEQFF
TRBJ1-2	16	TRBV5-1	.	TRBD1	TGCGCCAGCAGCTCTGGGACAGGTGGGACTAACTATGGCTACACCTTC	CASSSGTGGTNYGYTF
TRBJ1-3	14	TRBV9	.	.	TGTGCCAGCAGCGTAAGGGGATCTGGAAACACCATATATTTT	CASSVRGSGNTIYF
TRBJ1-6	14	TRBV30	once	.	TGTGCCTCCGCCGGGGGGAACCCTAATTCACCCCTCCACTTT	CASAGGNPNSPLHF
TRBJ2-1	15	TRBV9	.	TRBD2	TGTGCCAGCAGCTTGACCGGGACTAGCGCAAATGAGCAGTTCTTC	CASSLTGTSANEQFF
TRBJ2-3	16	TRBV3-1/TRBV3-2	once	TRBD1	TGTGCCAGCAGCCTACCGGACAGGGGGCAAGGAGATACGCAGTATTTT	CASSLPDRGQGDTQYF
TRBJ1-2	15	TRBV6-5	.	.	TGTGCCAGCAGCCCCGCCGGAGGAGTGCTCTATGGCTACACCTTC	CASSPAGGVLYGYTF
TRBJ1-2	14	TRBV20-1	.	TRBD1	TGCAGTGCTAGTTCCAGGGGGTCGGGCTATGGCTACACCTTC	CSASSRGSGYGYTF
TRBJ1-4	15	TRBV19	.	TRBD1	TGTGCCAGTAGTATCGTTGGGACAGGGAGTGAAAAACTGTTTTTT	CASSIVGTGSEKLFF
TRBJ2-5	14	TRBV9	.	.	TGTGCCAGCAGCCCGAGAAACCCCCAAGAGACCCAGTACTTC	CASSPRNPQETQYF
TRBJ1-4	15	TRBV5-1	few	.	TGCGCCAGCAGCCTTGGGCTCTCAGAAAATGAAAAACTGTTTTTT	CASSLGLSENEKLFF
TRBJ2-3	15	TRBV29-1	.	.	TGCAGCGTCAGAGAGGGATCGGTCGGGGCAGATACGCAGTATTTT	CSVREGSVGADTQYF
TRBJ2-1	16	TRBV18	.	TRBD1	TGTGCCAGCTCAACCCGACAGGGGGCATCCTACAATGAGCAGTTCTTC	CASSTRQGASYNEQFF
TRBJ2-1	14	TRBV5-1	few	TRBD1	TGCGCCAGCAGCGTAACAGGGGTGAACAATGAGCAGTTCTTC	CASSVTGVNNEQFF
TRBJ2-7	16	TRBV5-1	few	TRBD2	TGCGCCAGCAGCCCGCCGGGACTAGCGGGGGGGACCGAGCAGTACTTC	CASSPPGLAGGTEQYF
TRBJ1-1	13	TRBV5-6	.	.	TGTGCCAGCAGATTGACCGGGAACACTGAAGCTTTCTTT	CASRLTGNTEAFF
TRBJ1-1	11	TRBV3-1/TRBV3-2	.	.	TGTGCCAGCAGCCGAGGTGGTGAAGCTTTCTTT	CASSRGGEAFF
TRBJ1-1	13	TRBV10-1	.	TRBD1	TGCGCCAGCAGGAAACCGGGACAGGGATGCGCTTTCTTT	CASRKPGQGCAFF
TRBJ1-6	16	TRBV11-2	.	TRBD1	TGTGCCAGCAGGACCCAAAAGACAGGGCTAAATTCACCCCTCCACTTT	CASRTQKTGLNSPLHF
TRBJ2-1	14	TRBV6-6	medium-sized	TRBD2	TGTGCCAGCAGAGGGACTAGCCGGTACAATGAGCAGTTCTTC	CASRGTSRYNEQFF